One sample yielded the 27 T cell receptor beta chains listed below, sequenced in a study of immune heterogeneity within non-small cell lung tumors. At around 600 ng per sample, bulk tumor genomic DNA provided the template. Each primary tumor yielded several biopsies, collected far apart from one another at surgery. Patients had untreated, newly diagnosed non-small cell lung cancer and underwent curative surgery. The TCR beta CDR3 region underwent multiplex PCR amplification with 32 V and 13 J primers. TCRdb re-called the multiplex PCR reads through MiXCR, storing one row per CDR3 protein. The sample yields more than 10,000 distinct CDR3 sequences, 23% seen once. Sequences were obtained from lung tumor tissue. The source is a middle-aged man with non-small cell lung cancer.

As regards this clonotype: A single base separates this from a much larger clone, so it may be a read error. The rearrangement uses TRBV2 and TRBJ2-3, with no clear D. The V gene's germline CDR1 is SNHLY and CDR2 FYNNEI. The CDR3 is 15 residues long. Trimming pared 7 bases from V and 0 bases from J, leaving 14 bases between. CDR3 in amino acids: CASNGDNTSTDTQYF. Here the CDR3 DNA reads TGTGCCAGCAATGGTGACAACACTAGCACAGATACGCAGTATTTT.

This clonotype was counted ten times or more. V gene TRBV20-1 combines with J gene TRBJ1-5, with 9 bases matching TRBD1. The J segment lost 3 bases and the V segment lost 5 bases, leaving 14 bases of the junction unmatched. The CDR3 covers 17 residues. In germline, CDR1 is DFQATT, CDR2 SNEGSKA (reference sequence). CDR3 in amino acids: CSAPYSSGTGINQPQHF. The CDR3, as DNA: TGCAGTGCTCCCTACAGTTCCGGGACAGGGATCAATCAGCCCCAGCATTTT.

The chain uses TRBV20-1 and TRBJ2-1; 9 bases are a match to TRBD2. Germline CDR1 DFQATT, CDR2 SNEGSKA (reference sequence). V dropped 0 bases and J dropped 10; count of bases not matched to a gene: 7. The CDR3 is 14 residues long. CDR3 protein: CSARDLAGSLEQFF. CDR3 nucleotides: TGCAGTGCTAGAGACCTAGCGGGGTCCTTAGAGCAGTTCTTC.

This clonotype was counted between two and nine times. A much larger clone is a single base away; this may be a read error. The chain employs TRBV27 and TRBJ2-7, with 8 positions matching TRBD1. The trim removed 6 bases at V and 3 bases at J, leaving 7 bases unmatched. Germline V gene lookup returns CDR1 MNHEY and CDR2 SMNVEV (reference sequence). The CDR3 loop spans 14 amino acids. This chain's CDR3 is CASSKGQVLYEQYF. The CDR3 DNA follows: TGTGCCAGCAGCAAGGGACAGGTGCTCTACGAGCAGTACTTC.

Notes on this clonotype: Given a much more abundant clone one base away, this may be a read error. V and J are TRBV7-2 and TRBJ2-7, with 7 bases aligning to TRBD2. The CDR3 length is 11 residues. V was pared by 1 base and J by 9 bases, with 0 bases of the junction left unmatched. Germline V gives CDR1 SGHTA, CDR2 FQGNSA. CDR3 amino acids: CASSLGGGQYF. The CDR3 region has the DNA TGTGCCAGCAGCTTAGGGGGGGGGCAGTACTTC.

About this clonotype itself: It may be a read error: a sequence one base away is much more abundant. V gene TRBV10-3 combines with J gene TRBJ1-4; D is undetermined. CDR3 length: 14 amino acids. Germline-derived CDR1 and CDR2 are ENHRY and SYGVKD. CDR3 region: CAISDRATNEKLLF. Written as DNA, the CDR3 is TGTGCCATCAGTGACCGGGCCACTAATGAAAAACTGTTATTT.

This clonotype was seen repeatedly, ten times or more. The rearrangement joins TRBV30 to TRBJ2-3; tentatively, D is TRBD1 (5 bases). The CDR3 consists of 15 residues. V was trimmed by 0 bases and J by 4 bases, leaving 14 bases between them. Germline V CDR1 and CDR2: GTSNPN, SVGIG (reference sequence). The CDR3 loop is CAWSVSGREADTQYF. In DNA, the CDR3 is TGTGCCTGGAGTGTAAGTGGCAGGGAAGCAGATACGCAGTATTTT.

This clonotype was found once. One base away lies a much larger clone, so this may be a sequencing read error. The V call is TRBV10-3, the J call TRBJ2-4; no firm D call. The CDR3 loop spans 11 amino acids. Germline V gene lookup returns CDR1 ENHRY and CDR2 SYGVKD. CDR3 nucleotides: TGTGCCACCTCGGGCCTCAATGAGCACTTCTTC. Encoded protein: CATSGLNEHFF.

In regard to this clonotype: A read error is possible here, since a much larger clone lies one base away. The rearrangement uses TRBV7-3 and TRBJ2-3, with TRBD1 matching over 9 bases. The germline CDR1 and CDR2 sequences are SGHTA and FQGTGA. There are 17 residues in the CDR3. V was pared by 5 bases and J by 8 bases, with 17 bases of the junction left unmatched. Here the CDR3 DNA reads TGTGCCAGCAGCCCAACCGGGACAGGGTTTGGTGCAGCTACGCAGTATTTT. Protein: CASSPTGTGFGAATQYF.

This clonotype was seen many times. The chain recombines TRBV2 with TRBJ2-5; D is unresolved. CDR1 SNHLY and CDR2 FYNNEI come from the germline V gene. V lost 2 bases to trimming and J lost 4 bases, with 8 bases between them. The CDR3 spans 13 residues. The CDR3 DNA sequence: TGTGCCAGCAGTGAAAGTCGGGTAGAGACCCAGTACTTC. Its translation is CASSESRVETQYF. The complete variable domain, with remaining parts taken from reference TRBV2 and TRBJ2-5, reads EPEVTQTPSHQVTQMGQEVILRCVPISNHLYFYWYRQILGQKVEFLVSFYNNEISEKSEIFDDQFSVERPDGSNFTLKIRSTKLEDSAMYFCASSESRVETQYFGPGTRLLVL.

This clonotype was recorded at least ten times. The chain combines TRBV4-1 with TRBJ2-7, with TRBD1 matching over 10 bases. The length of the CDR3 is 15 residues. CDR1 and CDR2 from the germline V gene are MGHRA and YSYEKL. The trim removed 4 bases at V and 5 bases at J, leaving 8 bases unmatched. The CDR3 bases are TGCGCCAGCAGCCCGATGACAGGGGGCTTCGACGAGCAGTACTTC. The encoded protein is CASSPMTGGFDEQYF.

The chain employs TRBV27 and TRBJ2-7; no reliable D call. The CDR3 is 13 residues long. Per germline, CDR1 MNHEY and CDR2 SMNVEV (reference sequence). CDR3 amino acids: CARSLSATYEQYF. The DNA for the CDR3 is TGTGCAAGAAGTTTATCTGCCACCTACGAGCAGTACTTC.

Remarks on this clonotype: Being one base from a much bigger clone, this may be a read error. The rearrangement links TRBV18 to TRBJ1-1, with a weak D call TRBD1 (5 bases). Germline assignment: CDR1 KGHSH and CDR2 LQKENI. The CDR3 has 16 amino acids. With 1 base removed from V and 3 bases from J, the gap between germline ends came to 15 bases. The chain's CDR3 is CASSPRVRVGDTEAFF. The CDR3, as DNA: TGTGCCAGCTCACCACGGGTCAGGGTCGGGGACACTGAAGCTTTCTTT. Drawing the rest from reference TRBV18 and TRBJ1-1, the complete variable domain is NAGVMQNPRHLVRRRGQEARLRCSPMKGHSHVYWYRQLPEEGLKFMVYLQKENIIDESGMPKERFSAEFPKEGPSILRIQQVVRGDSAAYFCASSPRVRVGDTEAFFGQGTRLTVV.

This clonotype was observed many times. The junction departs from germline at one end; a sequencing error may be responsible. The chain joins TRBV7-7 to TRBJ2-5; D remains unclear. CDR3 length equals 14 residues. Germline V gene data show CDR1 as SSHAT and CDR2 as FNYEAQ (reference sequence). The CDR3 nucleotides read TGTGCTAGCAGCTTAGGGCGAGTAGGAGAGACCCAGTACTTC. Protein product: CASSLGRVGETQYF.

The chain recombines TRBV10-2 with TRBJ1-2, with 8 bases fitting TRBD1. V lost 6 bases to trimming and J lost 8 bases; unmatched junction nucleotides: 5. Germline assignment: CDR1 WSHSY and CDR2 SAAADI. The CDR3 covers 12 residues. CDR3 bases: TGCGCCAGCAGGACAGGGGATTACGGCTACACCTTC. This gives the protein CASRTGDYGYTF.

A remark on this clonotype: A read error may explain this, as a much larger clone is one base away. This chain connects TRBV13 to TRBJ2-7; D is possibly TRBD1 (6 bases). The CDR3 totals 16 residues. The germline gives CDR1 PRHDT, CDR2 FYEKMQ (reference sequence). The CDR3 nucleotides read TGTGTCAGCAGCTCCAGGGGAGTCGGGAACTCCTACGAGCAGTACTTC. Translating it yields CVSSSRGVGNSYEQYF.

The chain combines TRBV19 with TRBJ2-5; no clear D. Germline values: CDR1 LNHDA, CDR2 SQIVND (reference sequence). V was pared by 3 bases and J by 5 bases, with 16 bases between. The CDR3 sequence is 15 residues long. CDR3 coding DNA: TGTGCCAGTAGTATTGGCTCGACCCGCTGGGAGACCCAGTACTTC. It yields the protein CASSIGSTRWETQYF. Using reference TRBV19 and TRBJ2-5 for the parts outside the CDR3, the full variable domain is DGGITQSPKYLFRKEGQNVTLSCEQNLNHDAMYWYRQDPGQGLRLIYYSQIVNDFQKGDIAEGYSVSREKKESFPLTVTSAQKNPTAFYLCASSIGSTRWETQYFGPGTRLLVL.

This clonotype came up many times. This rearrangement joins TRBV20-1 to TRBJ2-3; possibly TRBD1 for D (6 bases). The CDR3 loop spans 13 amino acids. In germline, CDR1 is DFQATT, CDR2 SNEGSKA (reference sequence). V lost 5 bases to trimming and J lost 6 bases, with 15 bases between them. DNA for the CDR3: TGCAGTGCTCGTATTCAGGGGCAGGATACGCAGTATTTT. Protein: CSARIQGQDTQYF.

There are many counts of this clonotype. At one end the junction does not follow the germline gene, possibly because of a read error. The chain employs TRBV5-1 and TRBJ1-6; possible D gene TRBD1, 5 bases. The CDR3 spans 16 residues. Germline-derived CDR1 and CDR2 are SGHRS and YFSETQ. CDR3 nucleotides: TGCGCCAGCTCTCTTTTAACCGGGACTAAGACTTCATCCCTCCACTTT. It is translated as CASSLLTGTKTSSLHF.

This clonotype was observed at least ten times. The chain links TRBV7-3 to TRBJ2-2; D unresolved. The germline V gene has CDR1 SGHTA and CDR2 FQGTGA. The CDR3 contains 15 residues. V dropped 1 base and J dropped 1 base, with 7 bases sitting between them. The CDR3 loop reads CASSLMGGNTGELFF. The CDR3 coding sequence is TGTGCCAGCAGCTTAATGGGTGGGAACACCGGGGAGCTGTTTTTT.

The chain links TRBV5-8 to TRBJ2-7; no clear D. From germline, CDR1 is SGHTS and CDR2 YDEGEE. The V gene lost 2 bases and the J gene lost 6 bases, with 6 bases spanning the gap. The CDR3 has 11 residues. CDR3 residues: CASSFSSEQYF. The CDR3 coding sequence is TGTGCCAGCAGCTTTAGCAGCGAGCAGTACTTC.

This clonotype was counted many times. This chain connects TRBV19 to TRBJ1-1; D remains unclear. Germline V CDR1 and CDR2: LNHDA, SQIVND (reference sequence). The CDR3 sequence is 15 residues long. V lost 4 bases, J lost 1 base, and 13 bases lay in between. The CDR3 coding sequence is TGTGCCAGTAGTACCCCCGAGGCAGGGAACACTGAAGCTTTCTTT. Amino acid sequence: CASSTPEAGNTEAFF.

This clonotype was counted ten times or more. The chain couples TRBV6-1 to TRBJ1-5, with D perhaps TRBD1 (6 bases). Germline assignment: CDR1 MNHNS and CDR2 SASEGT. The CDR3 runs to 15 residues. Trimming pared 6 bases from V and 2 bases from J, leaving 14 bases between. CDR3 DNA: TGTGCCAGCAGAACCACAGGGTTGGGCAATCAGCCCCAGCATTTT. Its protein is CASRTTGLGNQPQHF.

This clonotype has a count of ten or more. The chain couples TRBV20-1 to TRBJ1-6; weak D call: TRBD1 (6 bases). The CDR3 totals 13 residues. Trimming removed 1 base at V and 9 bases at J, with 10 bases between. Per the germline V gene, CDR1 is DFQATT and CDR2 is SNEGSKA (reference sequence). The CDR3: CSARVQGGSPLHF. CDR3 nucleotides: TGCAGTGCTAGAGTACAGGGTGGTTCACCCCTCCACTTT.

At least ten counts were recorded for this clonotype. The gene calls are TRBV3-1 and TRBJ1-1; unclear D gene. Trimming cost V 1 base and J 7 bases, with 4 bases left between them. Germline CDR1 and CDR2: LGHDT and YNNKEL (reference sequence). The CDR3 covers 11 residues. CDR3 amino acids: CASSQALEAFF. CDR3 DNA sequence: TGTGCCAGCAGCCAAGCTCTTGAAGCTTTCTTT.

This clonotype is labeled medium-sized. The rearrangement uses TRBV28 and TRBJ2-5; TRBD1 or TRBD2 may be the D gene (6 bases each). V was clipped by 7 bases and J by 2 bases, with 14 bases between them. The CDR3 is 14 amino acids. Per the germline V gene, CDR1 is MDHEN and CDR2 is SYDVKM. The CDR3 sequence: CASNSGARQETQYF. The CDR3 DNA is TGTGCCAGCAATTCGGGGGCTAGGCAAGAGACCCAGTACTTC.

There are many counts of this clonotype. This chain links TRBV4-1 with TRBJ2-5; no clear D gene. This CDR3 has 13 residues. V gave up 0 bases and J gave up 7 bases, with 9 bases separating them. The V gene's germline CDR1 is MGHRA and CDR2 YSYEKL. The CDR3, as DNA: TGCGCCAGCAGCCAAGATCTTGGGTCGACCCAGTACTTC. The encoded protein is CASSQDLGSTQYF.